The clone carrying this T cell receptor (beta chain) was counted ten times or more. Its antigen is unidentified. Via MiXCR, TCRdb re-called the 5' RACE reads, giving one row per CDR3 protein. Of under 100,000 distinct CDR3 sequences listed, under 6.5% were seen once; the top ten hold just over 40%. This CDR3 has 15 residues. Germline V CDR1 and CDR2: SGHKS, YYEKEE (reference sequence). V lost 4 bases, J lost 0 bases, and 11 bases lay in between. The record originates from a study of T cells after yellow fever vaccination. Whole-study findings and limits: Clonotype sharing between CD4 and CD8 compartments was small.

This TCR came from a man between 18 and 29 years old who received the YFV17D yellow fever vaccine. This material consisted of CD8+ T cells sorted from PBMCs, taken 10 days after the yellow fever booster vaccination. V and J are TRBV5-5 and TRBJ2-1; D not resolved. In DNA, the CDR3 is TGTGCCAGCAGCCTGATTGGATACTCCTACAATGAGCAGTTCTTC. Amino acids: CASSLIGYSYNEQFF.